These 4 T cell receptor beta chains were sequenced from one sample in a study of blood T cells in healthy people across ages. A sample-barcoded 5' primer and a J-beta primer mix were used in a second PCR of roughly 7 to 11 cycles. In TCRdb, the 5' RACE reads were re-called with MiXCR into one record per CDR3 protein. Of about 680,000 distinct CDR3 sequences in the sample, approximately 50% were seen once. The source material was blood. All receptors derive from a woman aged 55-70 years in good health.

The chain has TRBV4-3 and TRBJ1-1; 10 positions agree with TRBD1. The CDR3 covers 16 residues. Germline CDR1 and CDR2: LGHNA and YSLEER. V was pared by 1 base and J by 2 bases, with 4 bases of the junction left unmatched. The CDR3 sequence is CASSQARTGGNTEAFF. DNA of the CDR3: TGCGCCAGCAGCCAAGCCAGGACAGGGGGAAACACTGAAGCTTTCTTT.

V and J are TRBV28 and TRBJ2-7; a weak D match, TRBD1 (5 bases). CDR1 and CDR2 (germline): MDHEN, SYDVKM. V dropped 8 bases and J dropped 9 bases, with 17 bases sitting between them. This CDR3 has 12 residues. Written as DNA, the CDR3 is TGTGCCAGCGCCGAACCGGACATGTGGCAGTACTTC. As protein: CASAEPDMWQYF.

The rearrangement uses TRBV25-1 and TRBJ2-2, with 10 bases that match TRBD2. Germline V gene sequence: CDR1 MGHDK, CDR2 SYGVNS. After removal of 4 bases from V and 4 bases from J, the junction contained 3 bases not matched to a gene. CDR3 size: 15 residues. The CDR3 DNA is TGTGCCAGCAGTGCTAAGCGGGAGGGCACCGGGGAGCTGTTTTTT. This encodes CASSAKREGTGELFF.

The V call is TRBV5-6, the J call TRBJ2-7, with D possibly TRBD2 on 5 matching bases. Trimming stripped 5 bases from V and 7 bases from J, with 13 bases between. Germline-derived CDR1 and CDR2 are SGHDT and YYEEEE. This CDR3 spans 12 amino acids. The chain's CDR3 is CASSSDYNEQYF. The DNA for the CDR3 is TGTGCCAGCAGTTCTGACTACAATGAGCAGTACTTC.